The 11 T cell receptor beta chains presented below share a single source sample, sequenced in a study of T-cell reconstitution after alpha-beta-depleted transplantation in children. Unique molecular identifiers tagged the TCRbeta library. TCRdb reprocessed the PCR reads with MiXCR, giving one entry per CDR3 protein. The table shows 500,000 or so distinct CDR3 sequences, with 9.5% to 12% occurring only once. Sample: PBMCs, mostly from graft donor cells, taken 180 days after TCRalphabeta/CD19-depleted stem cell transplant. The receptors were sampled from a female patient between 2 and 15 years old who had a stem cell transplant for aplastic anemia, so the T cells may come from the graft donor.

This clonotype was recorded at least ten times. In DNA, the CDR3 is TGTGCCAGCCGCTCCGGGAGCGGGAGGGTCCACGAGCAGTACTTC. This encodes CASRSGSGRVHEQYF. The chain employs TRBV7-2 and TRBJ2-7; TRBD2 matches 10 bases. Germline V CDR1 and CDR2: SGHTA, FQGNSA. This CDR3 is built from 15 residues. The V segment lost 8 bases and the J segment 5 bases; nucleotides outside the gene matches: 12.

The gene calls are TRBV4-2 and TRBJ2-1, with 7 bases matching TRBD2. Unmatched junction bases numbered 5, after V lost 0 bases and J lost 3 bases. This CDR3 has 16 amino acids. CDR1 and CDR2 from the germline V gene are LGHNA and YNFKEQ. The CDR3 region is CASSQDRGGSYNEQFF. The CDR3 DNA reads TGTGCCAGCAGCCAAGATCGTGGCGGGAGCTACAATGAGCAGTTCTTC.

This rearrangement joins TRBV6-2 or TRBV6-3 to TRBJ1-5; D is ambiguous. Germline V gene sequence: CDR1 MNHEY, CDR2 SVGEGT. The CDR3 loop spans 18 amino acids. The V end lost 7 bases, the J end lost 5 bases, and 27 bases lay between the germline ends. CDR3 amino acids: CASNPDPNTLVSYQPQHF. The CDR3 nucleotides are TGTGCCAGCAATCCGGACCCCAACACTTTGGTGTCATATCAGCCCCAGCATTTT.

The rearrangement joins TRBV5-6 to TRBJ2-3, with 9 bases lining up with TRBD2. This CDR3 has 17 residues. J gave up 3 bases and V 3 bases, and 11 bases lay outside the gene matches. Germline loops: CDR1 SGHDT, CDR2 YYEEEE. This chain's CDR3 is CASSYVASGKVTDTQYF. CDR3 nucleotides: TGTGCCAGCAGCTATGTGGCTAGCGGGAAGGTGACAGATACGCAGTATTTT.

The chain has TRBV4-3 and TRBJ2-7; the match to TRBD2 covers 7 bases. The ends lost 4 bases at V and 3 bases at J; junction bases unmatched: 6. The CDR3 covers 14 residues. Germline CDR1 and CDR2: LGHNA and YSLEER. CDR3 sequence reads: CASSRGTSDYEQYF. DNA for the CDR3: TGCGCCAGCAGCCGAGGCACTAGCGACTACGAGCAGTACTTC.

The V call is TRBV18, the J call TRBJ2-7; D is unclear. The CDR3 is 14 residues long. The germline CDR1 and CDR2 sequences are KGHSH and LQKENI. The V end was cut by 3 bases, the J end by 6 bases, with 15 bases between. CDR3 coding DNA: TGTGCCAGCTCACCCGGACCTATAGCCACCGAGCAGTACTTC. Protein sequence: CASSPGPIATEQYF.

The V gene is TRBV4-3, the J gene TRBJ2-7; D tentatively fits TRBD1 or TRBD2 (5 bases each). Germline CDR1 LGHNA, CDR2 YSLEER. This CDR3 contains 20 residues. Between the trimmed V and J ends, which lost 0 bases and 0 bases, there was a span of 24 bases. The DNA for the CDR3 is TGCGCCAGCAGCCAAGATGCATTGCGCCTAGTGGGGGAGAGCTCCTACGAGCAGTACTTC. Translated, it gives CASSQDALRLVGESSYEQYF.

This clonotype was seen only once. The V and J genes are TRBV7-6 and TRBJ1-5; 7 nucleotides align to TRBD1. CDR3 length: 15 amino acids. The germline CDR1 and CDR2 sequences are SGHVS and FNYEAQ. J gave up 4 bases and V 2 bases, and 5 bases lay outside the gene matches. The chain's CDR3 is CASSLKTGPNQPQHF. The CDR3 nucleotides are TGTGCCAGCAGCTTAAAGACAGGGCCTAATCAGCCCCAGCATTTT. The full variable domain, completed using reference TRBV7-6 and TRBJ1-5, is GAGVSQSPRYKVTKRGQDVALRCDPISGHVSLYWYRQALGQGPEFLTYFNYEAQQDKSGLPNDRFSAERPEGSISTLTIQRTEQRDSAMYRCASSLKTGPNQPQHFGDGTRLSIL.

This clonotype was seen repeatedly, ten times or more. The V and J genes are TRBV6-1 and TRBJ2-7; 12 nucleotides line up with TRBD2. The CDR3 is made up of 15 amino acids. The germline gives CDR1 MNHNS, CDR2 SASEGT. V lost 6 bases to trimming and J lost 4 bases; unmatched junction nucleotides: 7. CDR3 loop: CASSPGLAGGYEQYF. CDR3 in DNA: TGTGCCAGCAGCCCGGGGCTAGCGGGAGGGTACGAGCAGTACTTC.

This clonotype was detected a few times. This sequence joins TRBV4-3 and TRBJ1-2, with 7 bases fitting TRBD1. CDR1 LGHNA and CDR2 YSLEER come from the germline V gene. With V trimmed by 4 bases and J by 4 bases, 12 bases remained unmatched. This CDR3 is built from 16 residues. DNA of the CDR3: TGCGCCAGCAGCCTACAGGGGAGGTACGGCGCCTATGGCTACACCTTC. It translates to CASSLQGRYGAYGYTF.

V is TRBV18 and J is TRBJ1-1, with D unresolved. CDR3 length: 15 amino acids. The V gene's germline CDR1 is KGHSH and CDR2 LQKENI. V dropped 3 bases and J dropped 5 bases, with 16 bases sitting between them. The DNA of the CDR3 is TGTGCCAGCTCACCGCCTGTGCATGGGAAAACTGAAGCTTTCTTT. This sequence encodes CASSPPVHGKTEAFF.